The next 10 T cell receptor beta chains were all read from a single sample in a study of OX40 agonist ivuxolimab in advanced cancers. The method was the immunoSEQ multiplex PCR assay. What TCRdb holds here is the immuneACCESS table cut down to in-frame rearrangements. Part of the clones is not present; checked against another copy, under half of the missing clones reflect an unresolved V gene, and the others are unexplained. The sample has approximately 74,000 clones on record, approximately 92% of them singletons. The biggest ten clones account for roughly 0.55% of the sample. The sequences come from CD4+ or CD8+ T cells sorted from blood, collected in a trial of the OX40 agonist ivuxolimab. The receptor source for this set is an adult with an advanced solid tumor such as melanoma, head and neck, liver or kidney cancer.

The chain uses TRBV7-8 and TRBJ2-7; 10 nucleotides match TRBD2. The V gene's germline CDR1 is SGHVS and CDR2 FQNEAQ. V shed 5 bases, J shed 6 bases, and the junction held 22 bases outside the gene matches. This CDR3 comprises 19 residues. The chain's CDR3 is CASSLKKGSVLAGEGEQYF. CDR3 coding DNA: TGTGCCAGCAGCCTTAAAAAGGGTAGTGTTCTAGCGGGAGAGGGCGAGCAGTACTTC. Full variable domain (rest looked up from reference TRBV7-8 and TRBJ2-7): GAGVSQSPRYKVAKRGQDVALRCDPISGHVSLFWYQQALGQGPEFLTYFQNEAQLDKSGLPSDRFFAERPEGSVSTLKIQRTQQEDSAVYLCASSLKKGSVLAGEGEQYFGPGTRLTVT.

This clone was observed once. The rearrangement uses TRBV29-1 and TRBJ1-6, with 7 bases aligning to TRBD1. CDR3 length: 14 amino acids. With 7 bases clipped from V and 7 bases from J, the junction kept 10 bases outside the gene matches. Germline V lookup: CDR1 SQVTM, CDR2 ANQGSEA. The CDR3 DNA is TGCAGCGCCAAGGAGGGGGCGAAGAATTCACCCCTCCACTTT. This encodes CSAKEGAKNSPLHF. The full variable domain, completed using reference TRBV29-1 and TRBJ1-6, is SAVISQKPSRDICQRGTSLTIQCQVDSQVTMMFWYRQQPGQSLTLIATANQGSEATYESGFVIDKFPISRPNLTFSTLTVSNMSPEDSSIYLCSAKEGAKNSPLHFGNGTRLTVT.

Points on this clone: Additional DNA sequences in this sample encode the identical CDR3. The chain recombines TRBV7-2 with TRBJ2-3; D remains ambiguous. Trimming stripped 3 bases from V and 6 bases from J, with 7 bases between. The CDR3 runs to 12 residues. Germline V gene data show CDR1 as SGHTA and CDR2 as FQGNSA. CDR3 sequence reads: CASSLVPDTQYF. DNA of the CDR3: TGTGCCAGCAGCTTGGTACCCGATACGCAGTATTTT.

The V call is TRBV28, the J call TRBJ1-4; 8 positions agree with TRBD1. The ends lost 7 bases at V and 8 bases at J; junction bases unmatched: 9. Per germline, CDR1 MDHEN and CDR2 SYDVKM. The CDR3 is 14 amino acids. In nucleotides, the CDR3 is TGTGCCAGCAACAATCAGGGGGCTGGGGAAAAACTGTTTTTT. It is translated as CASNNQGAGEKLFF.

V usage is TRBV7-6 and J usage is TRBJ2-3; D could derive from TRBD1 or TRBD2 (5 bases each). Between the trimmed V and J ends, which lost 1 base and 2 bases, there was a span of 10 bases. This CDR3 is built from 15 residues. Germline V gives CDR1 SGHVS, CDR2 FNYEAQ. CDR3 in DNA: TGTGCCAGCAGCTTAGGTGGGGGTAACACAGATACGCAGTATTTT. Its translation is CASSLGGGNTDTQYF.

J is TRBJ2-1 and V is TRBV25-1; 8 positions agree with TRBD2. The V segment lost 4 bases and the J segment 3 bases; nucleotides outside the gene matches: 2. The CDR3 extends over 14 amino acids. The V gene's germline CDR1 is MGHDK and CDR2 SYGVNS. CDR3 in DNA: TGTGCCAGCAGTGTCACTAGCGGCTACAATGAGCAGTTCTTC. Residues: CASSVTSGYNEQFF.

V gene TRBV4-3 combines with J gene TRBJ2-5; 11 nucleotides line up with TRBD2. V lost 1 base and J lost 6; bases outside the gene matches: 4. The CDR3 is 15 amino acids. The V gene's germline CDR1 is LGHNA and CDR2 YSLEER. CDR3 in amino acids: CASSQALAGVKTQYF. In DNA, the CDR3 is TGCGCCAGCAGCCAAGCACTAGCGGGAGTAAAGACCCAGTACTTC.

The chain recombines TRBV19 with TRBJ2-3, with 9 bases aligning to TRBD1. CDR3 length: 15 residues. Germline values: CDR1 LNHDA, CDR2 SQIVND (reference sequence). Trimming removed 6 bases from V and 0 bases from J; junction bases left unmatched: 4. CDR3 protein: CASRGTGYSTDTQYF. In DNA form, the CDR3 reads TGTGCCAGTAGGGGGACAGGGTATAGCACAGATACGCAGTATTTT.

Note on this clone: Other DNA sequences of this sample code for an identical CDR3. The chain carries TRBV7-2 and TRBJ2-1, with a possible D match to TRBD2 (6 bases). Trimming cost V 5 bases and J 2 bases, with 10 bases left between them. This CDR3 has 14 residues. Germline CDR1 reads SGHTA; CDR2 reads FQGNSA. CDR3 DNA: TGTGCCAGCAGCGTGGGACTGGCCTACAATGAGCAGTTCTTC. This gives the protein CASSVGLAYNEQFF.

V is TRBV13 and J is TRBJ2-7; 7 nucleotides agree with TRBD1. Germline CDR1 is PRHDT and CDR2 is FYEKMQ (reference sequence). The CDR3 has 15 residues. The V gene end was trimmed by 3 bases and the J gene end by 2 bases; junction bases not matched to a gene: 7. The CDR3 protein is CASSLFQGVTYEQYF. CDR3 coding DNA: TGTGCCAGCAGCTTGTTCCAGGGGGTAACCTACGAGCAGTACTTC.